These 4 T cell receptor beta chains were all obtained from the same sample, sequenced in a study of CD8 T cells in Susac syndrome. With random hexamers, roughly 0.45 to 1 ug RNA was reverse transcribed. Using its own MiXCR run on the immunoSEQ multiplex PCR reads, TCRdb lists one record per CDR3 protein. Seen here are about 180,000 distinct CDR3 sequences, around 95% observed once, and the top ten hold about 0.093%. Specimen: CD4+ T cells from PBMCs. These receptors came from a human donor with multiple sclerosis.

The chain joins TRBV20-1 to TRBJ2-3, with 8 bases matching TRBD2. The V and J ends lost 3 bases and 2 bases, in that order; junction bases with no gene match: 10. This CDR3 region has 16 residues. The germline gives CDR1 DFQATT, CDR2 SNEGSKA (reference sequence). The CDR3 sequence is CSASRVAGGITDTQYF. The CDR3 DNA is TGCAGTGCTAGTCGGGTCGCGGGGGGAATCACAGATACGCAGTATTTT.

As DNA, the CDR3 is TGCAGTGCCGTACAGGGCATCGGTCAGCCCCAGCATTTT. This codes for CSAVQGIGQPQHF. The genes are TRBV20-1 and TRBJ1-5; maybe TRBD1 (6 bases). The CDR3 consists of 13 residues. Deletions cut 6 bases from V and 6 bases from J, with 15 bases between. The germline V gene has CDR1 DFQATT and CDR2 SNEGSKA (reference sequence).

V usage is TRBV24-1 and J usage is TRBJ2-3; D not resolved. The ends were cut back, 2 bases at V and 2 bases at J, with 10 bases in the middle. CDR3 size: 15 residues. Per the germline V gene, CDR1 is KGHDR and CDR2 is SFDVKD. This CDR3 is CATSDSSDTTDTQYF. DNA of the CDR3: TGTGCCACCAGTGATTCATCCGACACCACAGATACGCAGTATTTT.

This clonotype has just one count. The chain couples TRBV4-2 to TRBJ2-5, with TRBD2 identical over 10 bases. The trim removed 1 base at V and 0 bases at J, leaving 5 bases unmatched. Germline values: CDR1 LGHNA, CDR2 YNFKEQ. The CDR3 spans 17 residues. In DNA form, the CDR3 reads TGTGCCAGCAGCCAAGTTCGCACTAGCGGGGACCAAGAGACCCAGTACTTC. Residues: CASSQVRTSGDQETQYF.